The present T cell receptor (beta chain) was sequenced within a study of blood T cell repertoires in COVID-19. About the research overall: Acute and convalescent COVID-19 samples came from the United States, Italy and Spain.

Germline CDR1 ENHRY, CDR2 SYGVKD. V lost 6 bases, J lost 0 bases, and 12 bases lay in between. CDR3 length: 14 residues. The authors' processing: For nucleated cells, counts were estimated from reference gene primer amplification. TCRdb's copy holds only in-frame clones and misses some; the assay was immunoSEQ multiplex PCR. That table supplies the V and J calls and clone size; D and trimming were determined from the DNA. The table includes 60,000 to 90,000 clones, around 84% detected once. Seattle patients were enrolled while actively infected and followed longitudinally. The chain has TRBV10-3 and TRBJ2-7; tentative D call: TRBD1 (6 bases). Sequenced input: peripheral blood. The sequence derives from a man aged 55 to 70 with COVID-19, enrolled during active disease. The CDR3 here is CAIRMGQNSYEQYF. Here the CDR3 DNA reads TGTGCCATCAGGATGGGACAAAACTCCTACGAGCAGTACTTC.